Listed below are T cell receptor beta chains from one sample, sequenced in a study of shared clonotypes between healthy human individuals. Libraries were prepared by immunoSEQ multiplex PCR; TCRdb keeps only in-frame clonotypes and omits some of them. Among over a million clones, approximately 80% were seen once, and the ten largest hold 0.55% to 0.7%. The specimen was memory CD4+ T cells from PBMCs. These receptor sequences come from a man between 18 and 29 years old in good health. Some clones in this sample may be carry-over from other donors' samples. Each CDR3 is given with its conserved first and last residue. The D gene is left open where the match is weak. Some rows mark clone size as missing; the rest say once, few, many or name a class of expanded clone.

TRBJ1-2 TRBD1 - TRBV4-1 CASSLLPTGDYGYTF TGCGCCAGCAGCCTCCTACCGACAGGGGACTATGGCTACACCTTC
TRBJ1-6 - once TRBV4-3 CASSQEWIPQGNNSHLHF TGCGCCAGCAGCCAAGAATGGATACCTCAGGGTAATAATTCACACCTCCACTTT
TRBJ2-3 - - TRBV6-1 CASSERGDTQYF TGTGCCAGCAGTGAACGTGGAGATACGCAGTATTTT
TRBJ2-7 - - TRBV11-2 CASRDTGAYEQYF TGTGCCAGCAGGGATACCGGGGCCTACGAGCAGTACTTC
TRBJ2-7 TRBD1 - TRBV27 CASRERDRDIQREAYEQYF TGTGCCAGCAGGGAAAGGGACAGGGATATTCAGCGGGAAGCCTACGAGCAGTACTTC
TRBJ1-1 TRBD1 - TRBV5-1 CASSSGQGATEAFF TGCGCCAGCAGCTCCGGACAGGGGGCGACTGAAGCTTTCTTT
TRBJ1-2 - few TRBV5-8 CASSLVTWTAPRLAGGYTF TGTGCCAGCAGCCTAGTTACTTGGACAGCGCCTAGGTTGGCGGGTGGCTACACCTTC
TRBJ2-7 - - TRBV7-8 CASSLRDGAGYEQYF TGTGCCAGCAGCCTCCGAGACGGCGCGGGATACGAGCAGTACTTC
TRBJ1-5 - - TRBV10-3 CAISRDSNQPQHF TGTGCCATCAGCAGGGATAGCAATCAGCCCCAGCATTTT
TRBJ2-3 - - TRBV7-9 CASRTSEGRAGVDTQYF TGTGCCAGCAGGACCTCCGAGGGACGAGCCGGTGTAGATACGCAGTATTTT
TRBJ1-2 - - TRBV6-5 CASSYSGTESSYGYTF TGTGCCAGCAGTTACTCCGGGACGGAGAGCAGCTATGGCTACACCTTC
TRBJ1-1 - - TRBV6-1 CASDFFTEAFF TGTGCCAGCGATTTTTTCACTGAAGCTTTCTTT
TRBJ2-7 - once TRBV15 CATSRGVRLEQYF TGTGCCACCAGCAGAGGCGTTCGGCTTGAGCAGTACTTC
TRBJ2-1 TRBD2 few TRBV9 CASSVTAGGPGNEQFF TGTGCCAGCAGCGTAACTGCGGGAGGGCCCGGCAATGAGCAGTTCTTC
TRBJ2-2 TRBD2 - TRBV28 CASSPRSGRNTGELFF TGTGCCAGCAGTCCCCGTAGCGGGAGGAACACCGGGGAGCTGTTTTTT
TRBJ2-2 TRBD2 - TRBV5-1 CASSPTGDTLAGANTGELFF TGCGCCAGCAGCCCCACCGGGGACACCCTAGCGGGAGCGAACACCGGGGAGCTGTTTTTT
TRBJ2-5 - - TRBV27 CASSLERQETQYF TGTGCCAGCAGTTTGGAAAGGCAAGAGACCCAGTACTTC
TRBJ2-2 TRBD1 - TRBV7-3 CASSPWTGSTGELFF TGTGCCAGCAGCCCATGGACAGGCAGCACCGGGGAGCTGTTTTTT
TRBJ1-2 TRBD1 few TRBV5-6 CASSPGDSGPYGYTF TGTGCCAGCAGCCCGGGGGACAGTGGCCCCTATGGCTACACCTTC
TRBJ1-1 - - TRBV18 CASSKTGSFNTEAFF TGTGCCAGCTCAAAGACAGGTTCCTTTAACACTGAAGCTTTCTTT